This record looks at one T cell receptor (beta chain) sequence and its context. The CDR3 is 15 amino acids. Between the trimmed V and J ends, which lost 4 bases and 0 bases, there was a span of 11 bases. The germline CDR1 and CDR2 sequences are SGHNT and YYREEE (reference sequence). The sample is drawn from a study of blood T cell repertoires in COVID-19. Study-level information: Some COVID-19 samples were acute and others convalescent; all came from the United States, Italy and Spain. Sample material is recorded as cDNA or gDNA derived from T cells, B-cell-depleted T cells, or PBMCs.

Study processing details: Amplifying reference gene primers gave estimates of nucleated cell counts. The table came from immunoSEQ multiplex PCR; TCRdb's copy has only in-frame clones and leaves some out. V, J and clone size reflect that table, while D and trimming were determined from the DNA. The table has around 55,000 clones, 75% to 95% seen once. The receptor's source is a man aged 40-50 years with acute or convalescent COVID-19. The rearrangement links TRBV5-4 to TRBJ2-1, with no clear D. The sequenced sample consisted of peripheral blood. Written as DNA, the CDR3 is TGTGCCAGCAGCCCGAGAACGAGCTCCTACAATGAGCAGTTCTTC. Translation: CASSPRTSSYNEQFF.